The clone carrying this TCR beta chain was counted once. Antigen specificity is unknown. The data stem from a study of cytomegalovirus exposure and HLA in healthy donors. Study results and caveats: The authors reported that TCR beta sequences could predict HLA-A and HLA-B alleles. These predictions were accurate for most subjects in the first cohort.

Vbeta (60) and Jbeta (13) primers were used in the PCR. Clones were read by immunoSEQ multiplex PCR, and TCRdb kept only the in-frame ones, dropping some. The sample contains under 250,000 clones, about 80% of which appear only once. V was shortened by 2 bases and J by 0 bases, with 9 bases between the two germline ends. Germline V gene sequence: CDR1 MNHEY, CDR2 SVGAGI. This CDR3 spans 15 amino acids. The sequenced sample was PBMCs. This sequence was found in a male donor in good health and CMV-seronegative. This sequence joins TRBV6-5 and TRBJ2-3; D gene unclear. The CDR3 DNA sequence: TGTGCCAGCAGTTACAGAGGCGGCAGCACAGATACGCAGTATTTT. Encoded protein: CASSYRGGSTDTQYF.